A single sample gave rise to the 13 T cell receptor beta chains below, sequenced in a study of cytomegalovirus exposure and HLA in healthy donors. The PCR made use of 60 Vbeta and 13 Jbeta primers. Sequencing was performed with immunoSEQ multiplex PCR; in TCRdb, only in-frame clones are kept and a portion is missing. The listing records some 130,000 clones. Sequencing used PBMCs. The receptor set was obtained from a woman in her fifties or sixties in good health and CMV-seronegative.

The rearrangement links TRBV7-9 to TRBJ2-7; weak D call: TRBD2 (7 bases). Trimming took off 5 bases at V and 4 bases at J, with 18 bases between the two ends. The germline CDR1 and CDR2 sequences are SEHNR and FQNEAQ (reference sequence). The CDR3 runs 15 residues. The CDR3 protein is CASSPAGGREYEQYF. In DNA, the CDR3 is TGTGCCAGCAGCCCCGCCGGGGGGCGAGAATACGAGCAGTACTTC.

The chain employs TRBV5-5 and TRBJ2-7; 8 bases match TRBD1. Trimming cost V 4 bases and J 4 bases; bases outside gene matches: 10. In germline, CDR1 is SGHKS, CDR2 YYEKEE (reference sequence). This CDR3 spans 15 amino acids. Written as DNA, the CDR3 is TGTGCCAGCAGCCCTGGACAGGGCAGTAGGTACGAGCAGTACTTC. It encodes CASSPGQGSRYEQYF.

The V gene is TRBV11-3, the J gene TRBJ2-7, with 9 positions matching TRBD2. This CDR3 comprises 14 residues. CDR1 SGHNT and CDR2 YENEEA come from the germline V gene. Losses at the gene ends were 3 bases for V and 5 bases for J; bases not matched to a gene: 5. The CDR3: CASSLTSGNHEQYF. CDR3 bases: TGTGCCAGCAGCTTGACTAGCGGAAACCACGAGCAGTACTTC.

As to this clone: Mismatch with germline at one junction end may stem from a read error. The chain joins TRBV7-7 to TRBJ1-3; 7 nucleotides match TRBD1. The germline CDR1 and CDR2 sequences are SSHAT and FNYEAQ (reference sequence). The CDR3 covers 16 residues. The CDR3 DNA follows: TGTGCTAGCAGCACGGACAGGAGATACTCTGGAAACACCATATATTTT. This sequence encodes CASSTDRRYSGNTIYF.

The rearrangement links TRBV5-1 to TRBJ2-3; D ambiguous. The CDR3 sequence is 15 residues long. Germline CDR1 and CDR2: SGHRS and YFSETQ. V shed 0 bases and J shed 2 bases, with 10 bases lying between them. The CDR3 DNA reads TGCGCCAGCAGCTTGGCCGTCTCTGTCACAGATACGCAGTATTTT. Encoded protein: CASSLAVSVTDTQYF.

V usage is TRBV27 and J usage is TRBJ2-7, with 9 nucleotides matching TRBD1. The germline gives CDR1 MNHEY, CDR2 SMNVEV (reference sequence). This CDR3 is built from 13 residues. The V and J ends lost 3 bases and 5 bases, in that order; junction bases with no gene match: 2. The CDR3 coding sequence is TGTGCCAGCAGTTTCGGACAGGGGAACGAGCAGTACTTC. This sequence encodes CASSFGQGNEQYF.

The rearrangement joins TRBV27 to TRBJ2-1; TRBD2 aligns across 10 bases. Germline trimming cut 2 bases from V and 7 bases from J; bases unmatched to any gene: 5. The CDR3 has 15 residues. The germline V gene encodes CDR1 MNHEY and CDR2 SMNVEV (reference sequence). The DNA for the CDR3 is TGTGCCAGCAGTTTACTAGCGGGAGAATTTAATGAGCAGTTCTTC. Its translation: CASSLLAGEFNEQFF.

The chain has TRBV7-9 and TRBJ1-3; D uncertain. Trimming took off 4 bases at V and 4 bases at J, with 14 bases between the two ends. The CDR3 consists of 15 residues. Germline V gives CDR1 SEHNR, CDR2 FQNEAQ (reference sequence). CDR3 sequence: CASSSGILTGNTIYF. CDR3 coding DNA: TGTGCCAGCAGCTCCGGGATCCTCACAGGAAACACCATATATTTT.

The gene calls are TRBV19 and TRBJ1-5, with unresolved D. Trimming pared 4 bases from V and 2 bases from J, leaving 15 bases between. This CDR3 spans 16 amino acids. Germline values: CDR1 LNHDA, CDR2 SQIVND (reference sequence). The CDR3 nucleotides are TGTGCCAGTAGTACCTATCGGGGTATGGGCAATCAGCCCCAGCATTTT. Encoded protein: CASSTYRGMGNQPQHF.

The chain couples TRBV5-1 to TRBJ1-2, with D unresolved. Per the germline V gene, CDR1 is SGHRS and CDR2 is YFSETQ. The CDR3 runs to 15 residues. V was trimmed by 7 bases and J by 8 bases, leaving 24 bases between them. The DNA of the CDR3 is TGCGCCAGCTCGACGGGAGGGCTCTCCAAGTCGGGCTACACCTTC. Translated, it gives CASSTGGLSKSGYTF.

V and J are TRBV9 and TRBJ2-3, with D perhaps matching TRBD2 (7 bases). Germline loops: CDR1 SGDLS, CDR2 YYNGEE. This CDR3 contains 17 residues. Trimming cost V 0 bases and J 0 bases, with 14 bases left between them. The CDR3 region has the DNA TGTGCCAGCAGCGTAGGGGGGGGCTACTCTAGCACAGATACGCAGTATTTT. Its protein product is CASSVGGGYSSTDTQYF.

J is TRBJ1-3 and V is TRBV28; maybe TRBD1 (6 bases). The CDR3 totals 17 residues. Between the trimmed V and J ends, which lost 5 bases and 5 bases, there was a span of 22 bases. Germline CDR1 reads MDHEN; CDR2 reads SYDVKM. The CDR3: CASSPSKGGRERNTIYF. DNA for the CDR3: TGTGCCAGCAGTCCCTCTAAGGGGGGGAGAGAAAGAAACACCATATATTTT.

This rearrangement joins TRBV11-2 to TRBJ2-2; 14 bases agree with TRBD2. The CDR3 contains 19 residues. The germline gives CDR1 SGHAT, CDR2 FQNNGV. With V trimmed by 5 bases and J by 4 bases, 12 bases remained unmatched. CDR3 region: CASSETSGRGRYSTGELFF. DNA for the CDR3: TGTGCCAGCAGCGAGACTAGCGGGAGGGGAAGATATAGCACCGGGGAGCTGTTTTTT.